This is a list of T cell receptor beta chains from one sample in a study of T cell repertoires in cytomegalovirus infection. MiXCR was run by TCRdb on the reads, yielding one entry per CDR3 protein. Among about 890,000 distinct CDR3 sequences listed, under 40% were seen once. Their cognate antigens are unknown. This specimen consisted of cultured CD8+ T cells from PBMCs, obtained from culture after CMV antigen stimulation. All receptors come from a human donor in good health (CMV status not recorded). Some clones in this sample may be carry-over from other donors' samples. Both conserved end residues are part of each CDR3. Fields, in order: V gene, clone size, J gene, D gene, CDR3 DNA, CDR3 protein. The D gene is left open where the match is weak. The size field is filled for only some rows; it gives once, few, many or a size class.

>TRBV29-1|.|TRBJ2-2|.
TGCAGCGTTGAAGTTGGGATGTACGGGGAGCTGTTTTTT
CSVEVGMYGELFF
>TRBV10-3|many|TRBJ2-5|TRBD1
TGTGCCATCAGCGACAGGACAGGAAGGGAAGAGACCCAGTACTTC
CAISDRTGREETQYF
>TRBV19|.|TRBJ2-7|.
TGTGCCAGTAGTGGGAACTATCACGAGCAGTACTTC
CASSGNYHEQYF
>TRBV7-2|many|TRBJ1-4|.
TGTGCCAGCAGCTGGGGATACGGTGGTGAAAAACTGTTTTTT
CASSWGYGGEKLFF
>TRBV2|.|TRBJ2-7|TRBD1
TGTGCCAGCAGTGTCACAGGGGGATCGGGTTACGAGCAGTACTTC
CASSVTGGSGYEQYF
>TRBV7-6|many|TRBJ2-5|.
TGTGCCAGCAGCCGCGGACAGCCCCAAGAGACCCAGTACTTC
CASSRGQPQETQYF
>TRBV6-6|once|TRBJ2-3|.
TGTGCCAGCAAATTTGCAGGGGCCCCAGATACGCAGTATTTT
CASKFAGAPDTQYF
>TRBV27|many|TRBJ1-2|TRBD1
TGTGCCAGCAGTCCGGGACAGCTGAACTATGGCTACACCTTC
CASSPGQLNYGYTF
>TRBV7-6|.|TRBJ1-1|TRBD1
TGTGCCAGCAGTCAGACAGGGGGAAAGGGGGAGAACACTGAAGCTTTCTTT
CASSQTGGKGENTEAFF
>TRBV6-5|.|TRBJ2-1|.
TGTGCCAGCAGTTACTCGAACCAATTCCCCTGGGGTGAGCAGTTCTTC
CASSYSNQFPWGEQFF
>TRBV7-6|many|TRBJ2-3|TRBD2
TGTGCCAGCAGCCCGACTAGCGGGGGGGCCTCAGATACGCAGTATTTT
CASSPTSGGASDTQYF
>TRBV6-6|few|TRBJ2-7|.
TGTGCCAGCAGCCTTGAAAGCCCGGGCGAGCAGTACTTC
CASSLESPGEQYF
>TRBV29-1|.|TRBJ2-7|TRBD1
TGCAGCGTCCGGACAGGGGAGGTATACGAGCAGTACTTC
CSVRTGEVYEQYF
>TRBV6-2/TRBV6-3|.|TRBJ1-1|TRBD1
TGTGCCAGCAGTTACCCCGGGACAGGGAGGACTGAAGCTTTCTTT
CASSYPGTGRTEAFF
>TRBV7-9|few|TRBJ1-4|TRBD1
TGTGCCAGCAGCCCGTCTCTAGCGGACAGGGATGAAAAACTGTTTTTT
CASSPSLADRDEKLFF